The 25 T cell receptor beta chains below all came from one sample that was sequenced in a study of T-cell memory formation after mild COVID-19. TCRdb re-called the 5' RACE reads through MiXCR, storing one row per CDR3 protein. The sample shows 350,000 to 450,000 distinct CDR3 sequences, under 15% of them seen only once. The material sequenced was PBMCs or a T cell subset sorted from them (not recorded which). Receptor source: a man aged 18 to 35 who had mild COVID-19 (a few samples of this study predate the infection). Cell type and time point are not known.

The chain couples TRBV27 to TRBJ1-3; 7 nucleotides align to TRBD1. With V trimmed by 6 bases and J by 6 bases, 17 bases remained unmatched. Germline assignment: CDR1 MNHEY and CDR2 SMNVEV (reference sequence). This CDR3 comprises 17 residues. CDR3 sequence: CASSPSTRGWGINTIYF. The CDR3 nucleotides are TGTGCCAGCAGCCCATCGACCAGGGGGTGGGGAATAAACACCATATATTTT.

This chain connects TRBV7-2 to TRBJ1-1, with D unclear. V lost 8 bases, J lost 2 bases, and 12 bases lay in between. The length of the CDR3 is 13 residues. CDR1 SGHTA and CDR2 FQGNSA come from the germline V gene. CDR3 in amino acids: CASGGQTNTEAFF. DNA of the CDR3: TGTGCCAGCGGTGGGCAGACAAACACTGAAGCTTTCTTT.

Written as DNA, the CDR3 is TGTGCCAGCAGCAACGGGGGCACTCTGGGAAACACCATATATTTT. Its protein product is CASSNGGTLGNTIYF. The chain has TRBV7-9 and TRBJ1-3; TRBD1 might be the D (6 bases). The CDR3 has 15 amino acids. Trimming removed 5 bases from V and 4 bases from J, with 15 bases in between. CDR1 is SEHNR and CDR2 is FQNEAQ in the germline V gene (reference sequence).

This clonotype was counted ten times or more. The chain links TRBV5-1 to TRBJ2-1, with TRBD2 matching 11 bases. The germline CDR1 and CDR2 sequences are SGHRS and YFSETQ. Trimming cost V 4 bases and J 4 bases; bases outside gene matches: 4. There are 15 residues in the CDR3. The CDR3 DNA is TGCGCCAGCAGCCGTAGCGGGGGGGAATACAATGAGCAGTTCTTC. Residues: CASSRSGGEYNEQFF.

The rearrangement uses TRBV12-5 and TRBJ2-5; tentative D call: TRBD2 (6 bases). CDR3 length: 16 amino acids. Germline CDR1 reads LGHNT; CDR2 reads FRNRAP. V gave up 6 bases and J gave up 0 bases, with 17 bases separating them. The CDR3 protein is CASGRRESWYQETQYF. The CDR3 bases are TGTGCTAGTGGCCGTCGGGAGAGTTGGTACCAAGAGACCCAGTACTTC.

This clonotype was detected a few times. V is TRBV5-1 and J is TRBJ1-5; no clear D gene. The V end lost 4 bases, the J end lost 1 base, and 12 bases lay between the germline ends. Germline CDR1 and CDR2: SGHRS and YFSETQ. CDR3 length equals 15 residues. Here the CDR3 reads CASSQAAGSNQPQHF. The CDR3 nucleotides are TGCGCCAGCAGCCAAGCCGCGGGGAGCAATCAGCCCCAGCATTTT.

This clonotype was counted a few times. The genes are TRBV6-5 and TRBJ1-1, with a possible D match to TRBD1 (5 bases). Germline loops: CDR1 MNHEY, CDR2 SVGAGI. This CDR3 has 17 residues. Trimming removed 7 bases at V and 3 bases at J, with 24 bases between. The DNA of the CDR3 is TGTGCCAGCAATAGGAGGAGGGGCCACCCGGCGGACACTGAAGCTTTCTTT. Translation: CASNRRRGHPADTEAFF.

This clonotype occurred a few times. The chain uses TRBV7-9 and TRBJ1-2, with no clear D. The CDR3 is made up of 13 amino acids. Looked up from germline, CDR1 is SEHNR and CDR2 is FQNEAQ (reference sequence). The V and J ends lost 4 bases and 5 bases respectively, with 11 bases between them. CDR3 amino acids: CASSSGAGYGYTF. In nucleotides, the CDR3 is TGTGCCAGCAGCTCCGGAGCCGGGTATGGCTACACCTTC.

There are many counts of this clonotype. V usage is TRBV12-5 and J usage is TRBJ1-1; D gene ambiguous. V lost 3 bases, J lost 1 base, and 3 bases lay in between. This CDR3 contains 12 residues. From germline, CDR1 is LGHNT and CDR2 FRNRAP. CDR3 bases: TGTGCTAGTGGTTTAGAGAACACTGAAGCTTTCTTT. This translates into CASGLENTEAFF.

The genes are TRBV5-6 and TRBJ1-6, with 9 bases that match TRBD1. The germline CDR1 and CDR2 sequences are SGHDT and YYEEEE. This CDR3 is built from 17 residues. With V trimmed by 0 bases and J by 1 base, 2 bases remained unmatched. The DNA for the CDR3 is TGTGCCAGCAGCTTGGAACAGGGGGCTTCCTATAATTCACCCCTCCACTTT. Protein: CASSLEQGASYNSPLHF. Filled out from reference TRBV5-6 and TRBJ1-6, the complete variable domain reads DAGVTQSPTHLIKTRGQQVTLRCSPKSGHDTVSWYQQALGQGPQFIFQYYEEEERQRGNFPDRFSGHQFPNYSSELNVNALLLGDSALYLCASSLEQGASYNSPLHFGNGTRLTVT.

The V call is TRBV4-2, the J call TRBJ1-2, with a possible D match to TRBD1 (6 bases). Looked up from germline, CDR1 is LGHNA and CDR2 is YNFKEQ. Trimming pared 0 bases from V and 3 bases from J, leaving 11 bases between. The CDR3 extends over 15 amino acids. CDR3 sequence (DNA): TGTGCCAGCAGCCAAGATCGGCCAGGGGACTATGGCTACACCTTC. Its protein is CASSQDRPGDYGYTF.

This clonotype has just a few counts. The gene calls are TRBV5-1 and TRBJ2-5; 7 positions agree with TRBD1. Looked up from germline, CDR1 is SGHRS and CDR2 is YFSETQ. The V gene end was trimmed by 7 bases and the J gene end by 3 bases; junction bases not matched to a gene: 6. The CDR3 is 13 residues long. In DNA, the CDR3 is TGCGCCAGCGGTGGGACAGCCGAAGAGACCCAGTACTTC. Translating it yields CASGGTAEETQYF.

J is TRBJ1-2 and V is TRBV6-5; D remains unclear. This CDR3 comprises 15 residues. Trimming removed 3 bases from V and 2 bases from J, with 13 bases in between. Germline loops: CDR1 MNHEY, CDR2 SVGAGI. This chain's CDR3 is CASSYSLGGNYGYTF. For the CDR3, the DNA is TGTGCCAGCAGTTATTCGCTTGGCGGGAACTATGGCTACACCTTC.

The chain recombines TRBV9 with TRBJ2-7; D might be TRBD1 or TRBD2, each matching 5 bases. CDR3 size: 14 residues. Germline V gene lookup returns CDR1 SGDLS and CDR2 YYNGEE. V lost 0 bases and J 6 bases, leaving 13 bases between the germline ends. This CDR3 is CASSVGAGSREQYF. In DNA, the CDR3 is TGTGCCAGCAGCGTAGGAGCAGGGAGTCGCGAGCAGTACTTC.

The chain uses TRBV20-1 and TRBJ1-2; the D gene is possibly TRBD1 (6 bases). The V end lost 8 bases, the J end lost 0 bases, and 22 bases lay between the germline ends. The V gene's germline CDR1 is DFQATT and CDR2 SNEGSKA (reference sequence). The CDR3 loop spans 16 amino acids. As DNA, the CDR3 is TGCAGTTTAGAGGGGGGGCAGGGACTCGCTAACTATGGCTACACCTTC. This translates into CSLEGGQGLANYGYTF.

This chain connects TRBV4-1 to TRBJ2-3; D is ambiguous. The CDR3 totals 15 residues. In germline, CDR1 is MGHRA, CDR2 YSYEKL. Trimming took 3 bases from V and 4 from J, leaving 14 bases between them. The CDR3 DNA sequence: TGCGCCAGCAGCCACGACTGGGATCGATCAGATACGCAGTATTTT. Its translation: CASSHDWDRSDTQYF.

This clonotype was seen a few times. The rearrangement joins TRBV6-5 to TRBJ1-6, with 7 positions matching TRBD1. J lost 6 bases, V lost 6 bases, and 8 bases had no gene match. The germline V gene has CDR1 MNHEY and CDR2 SVGAGI. The CDR3 is 15 residues long. The CDR3 protein is CASSLGGDSNSPLHF. CDR3 DNA: TGTGCCAGCAGCTTAGGGGGGGACAGTAATTCACCCCTCCACTTT.

The J gene is TRBJ2-5, the V gene TRBV7-3, with D tentatively TRBD2 (5 bases). The V end was cut by 3 bases, the J end by 9 bases, with 14 bases between. Germline lookup yields CDR1 SGHTA and CDR2 FQGTGA. There are 13 residues in the CDR3. Here the CDR3 DNA reads TGTGCCAGCAGCTTCCGCGCACCCGGGGCCCAGTACTTC. It codes for CASSFRAPGAQYF.

Ten or more counts support this clonotype. In DNA form, the CDR3 reads TGTGCCAGCAGGTTCGGTGCGGACACTGAAGCTTTCTTT. As protein: CASRFGADTEAFF. V usage is TRBV7-9 and J usage is TRBJ1-1; D unclear. The germline V and J ends were trimmed by 6 bases and 3 bases, with 11 bases remaining between them. This CDR3 has 13 residues. Per the germline V gene, CDR1 is SEHNR and CDR2 is FQNEAQ (reference sequence).

This clonotype was picked up many times. The rearrangement joins TRBV6-6 to TRBJ2-5; 9 bases agree with TRBD1. The J segment lost 3 bases and the V segment lost 6 bases, leaving 14 bases of the junction unmatched. Germline CDR1 is MNHNY and CDR2 is SVGAGI (reference sequence). This CDR3 has 17 amino acids. The CDR3 DNA sequence: TGTGCCAGCAGCCGCCGGAGAAGGACAGGGGCCGAAGAGACCCAGTACTTC. This sequence encodes CASSRRRRTGAEETQYF.

This clonotype was observed many times. The chain combines TRBV7-2 with TRBJ2-1, with D possibly called TRBD1 or TRBD2 (5 bases each). With 3 bases removed from V and 6 bases from J, the gap between germline ends came to 15 bases. The CDR3 covers 15 residues. The germline gives CDR1 SGHTA, CDR2 FQGNSA. The CDR3 loop is CASSFRGSEGNEQFF. In DNA, the CDR3 is TGTGCCAGCAGCTTTCGGGGCTCCGAAGGCAATGAGCAGTTCTTC.

This clonotype was counted ten times or more. The DNA for the CDR3 is TGTGCCAGCAGCCCCCGTCCCCACGAGCAGTACTTC. It codes for CASSPRPHEQYF. The chain uses TRBV7-9 and TRBJ2-7; D is unresolved. The CDR3 totals 12 residues. The V and J ends lost 5 bases and 5 bases respectively, with 10 bases between them. The germline V gene encodes CDR1 SEHNR and CDR2 FQNEAQ (reference sequence).

CDR3 bases: TGTGCCAGCAGCTTAGGGAATTCGGCGAGGAAAGAGACCCAGTACTTC. Protein sequence: CASSLGNSARKETQYF. This rearrangement joins TRBV7-6 to TRBJ2-5; D uncertain. This CDR3 spans 16 amino acids. CDR1 is SGHVS and CDR2 is FNYEAQ in the germline V gene. Deletions cut 1 base from V and 3 bases from J, with 15 bases between.

The V and J genes are TRBV28 and TRBJ2-3; TRBD1 matches at 7 bases. From germline, CDR1 is MDHEN and CDR2 SYDVKM. The junction had 8 bases not matched to a gene; V was cut back by 3 bases and J by 2 bases. The CDR3 consists of 16 residues. DNA for the CDR3: TGTGCCAGCAGTTTTCATCCCGGGACAGACACAGATACGCAGTATTTT. Translated, it gives CASSFHPGTDTDTQYF.

This chain joins TRBV28 and TRBJ1-1, with TRBD1 as a possible D gene (5 bases). The V and J ends lost 2 bases and 3 bases respectively, with 16 bases between them. This CDR3 has 16 residues. Germline V gives CDR1 MDHEN, CDR2 SYDVKM. In DNA form, the CDR3 reads TGTGCCAGCAGTTTAAATGAGGGGTTAGGCGACACTGAAGCTTTCTTT. Protein: CASSLNEGLGDTEAFF.